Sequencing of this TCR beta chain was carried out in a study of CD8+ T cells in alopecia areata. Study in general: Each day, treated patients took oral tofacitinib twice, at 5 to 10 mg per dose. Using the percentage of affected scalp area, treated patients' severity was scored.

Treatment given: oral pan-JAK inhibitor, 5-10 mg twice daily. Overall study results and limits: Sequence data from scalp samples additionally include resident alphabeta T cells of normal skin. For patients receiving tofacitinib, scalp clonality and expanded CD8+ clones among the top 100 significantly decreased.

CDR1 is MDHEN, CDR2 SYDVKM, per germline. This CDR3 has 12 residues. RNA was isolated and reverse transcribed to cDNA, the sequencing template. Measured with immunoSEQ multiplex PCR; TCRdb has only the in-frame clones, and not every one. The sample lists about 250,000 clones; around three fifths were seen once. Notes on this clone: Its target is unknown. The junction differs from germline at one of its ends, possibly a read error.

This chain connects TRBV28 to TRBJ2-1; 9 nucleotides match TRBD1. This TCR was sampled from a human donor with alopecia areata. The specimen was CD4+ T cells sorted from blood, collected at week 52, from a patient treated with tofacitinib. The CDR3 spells CASSLLGQGQIF. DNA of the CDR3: TGTGCCAGCAGTTTATTGGGACAGGGTCAGATCTTC.